The 2 T cell receptor beta chains below come from one sample, sequenced in a study of identifying expanded T cells in peripheral blood. Libraries were prepared by immunoSEQ multiplex PCR; TCRdb keeps only in-frame clonotypes and omits some of them. The data show about 91,000 clones, with 88% seen just once and 3.5% to 4.5% held by the top ten. The sequencing sample was made of blood. These receptors came from a person between 18 and 70 years old in good health.

The count of this clone is one. V and J are TRBV5-1 and TRBJ2-4; perhaps TRBD2 as D (5 bases). The CDR3 contains 14 residues. In germline, CDR1 is SGHRS, CDR2 YFSETQ. V lost 2 bases, J lost 3 bases, and 9 bases lay in between. This CDR3 is CASSFAEDKNIQYF. CDR3 nucleotide sequence: TGCGCCAGCAGCTTCGCGGAGGACAAAAACATTCAGTACTTC.

The rearrangement links TRBV7-9 to TRBJ2-7; 10 bases are shared with TRBD2. The CDR3 loop spans 14 amino acids. Per germline, CDR1 SEHNR and CDR2 FQNEAQ (reference sequence). After removal of 3 bases from V and 3 bases from J, the junction contained 2 bases not matched to a gene. The CDR3 region has the DNA TGTGCCAGCAGCTTTGGGACTAGCGTCTACGAGCAGTACTTC. It specifies CASSFGTSVYEQYF.